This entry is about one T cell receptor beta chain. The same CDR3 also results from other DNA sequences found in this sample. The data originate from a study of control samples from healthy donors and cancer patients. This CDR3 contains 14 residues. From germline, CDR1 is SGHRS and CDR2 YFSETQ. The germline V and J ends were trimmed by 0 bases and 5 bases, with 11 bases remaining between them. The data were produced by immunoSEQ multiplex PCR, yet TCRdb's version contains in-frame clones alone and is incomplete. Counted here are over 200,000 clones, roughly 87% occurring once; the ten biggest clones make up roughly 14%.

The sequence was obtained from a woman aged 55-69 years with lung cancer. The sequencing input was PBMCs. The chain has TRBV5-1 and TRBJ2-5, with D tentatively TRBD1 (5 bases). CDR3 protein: CASSLVGRAETQYF. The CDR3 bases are TGCGCCAGCAGCTTGGTGGGCAGGGCTGAGACCCAGTACTTC.